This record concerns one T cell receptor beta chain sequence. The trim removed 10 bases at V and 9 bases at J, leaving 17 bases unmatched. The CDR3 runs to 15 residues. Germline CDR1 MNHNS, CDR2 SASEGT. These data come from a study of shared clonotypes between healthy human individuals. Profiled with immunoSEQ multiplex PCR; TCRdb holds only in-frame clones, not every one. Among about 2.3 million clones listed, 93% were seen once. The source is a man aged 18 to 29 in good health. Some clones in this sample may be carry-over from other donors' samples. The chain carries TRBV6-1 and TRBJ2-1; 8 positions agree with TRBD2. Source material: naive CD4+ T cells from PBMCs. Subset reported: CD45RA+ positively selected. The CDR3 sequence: CANTVLDIAGGEQFF. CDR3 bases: TGTGCCAACACCGTGCTAGACATCGCGGGAGGTGAGCAGTTCTTC.